These 21 T cell receptor beta chains share one sample of origin, sequenced in a study of monozygotic twins with inflammatory bowel disease. Reprocessing the 5' RACE reads, TCRdb reports a single entry for every CDR3 protein and omits DNA. The sample has around 230,000 distinct CDR3 sequences; the top ten hold roughly 1.7%. The sample consisted of blood. The receptors shown here come from a human donor with ulcerative colitis or Crohn's disease, or a healthy co-twin of an affected twin (not recorded which).

The chain joins TRBV7-2 to TRBJ1-2; TCRdb reports TRBD1, a call that lacks DNA to check it against. Germline V lookup: CDR1 SGHTA, CDR2 FQGNSA. The CDR3 is 14 amino acids. The CDR3 reads CASSSRTGGYGYTF.

This chain links TRBV5-1 with TRBJ2-1; TCRdb proposes TRBD1, but this gene call is untestable without DNA. Germline V gives CDR1 SGHRS, CDR2 YFSETQ. This CDR3 has 14 residues. This CDR3 reads CASSSGQLDNEQFF.

V usage is TRBV24-1 and J usage is TRBJ2-5. The CDR3 is made up of 16 amino acids. Germline CDR1 KGHDR, CDR2 SFDVKD. This chain's CDR3 is CATSDFGPMSQETQYF.

The V call is TRBV7-3, the J call TRBJ2-1; TCRdb designates TRBD2, a call that cannot be tested without DNA. The length of the CDR3 is 15 residues. Germline V gives CDR1 SGHTA, CDR2 FQGTGA. The CDR3 sequence: CASSAAGGDYNEQFF.

The chain carries TRBV5-8 and TRBJ1-2; TCRdb indicates TRBD1, and absent DNA this call remains unverified. The CDR3 runs 16 residues. Germline CDR1 reads SGHTS; CDR2 reads YDEGEE. The CDR3 reads CASSLDPGLGIYGYTF.

This chain links TRBV6-1 with TRBJ1-1; TCRdb's assignment of TRBD1 cannot be checked, as there is no DNA. The germline V gene encodes CDR1 MNHNS and CDR2 SASEGT. The CDR3 length is 15 residues. The CDR3: CASTQGGARDTEAFF.

V is TRBV11-1 and J is TRBJ2-2; with no DNA, the TCRdb D assignment of TRBD2 cannot be verified. CDR3 length: 14 residues. The germline V gene has CDR1 SGHAT and CDR2 FQDESV (reference sequence). The CDR3 reads CASSPPVPTGELFF.

This chain links TRBV3-1 with TRBJ2-1. Germline V gives CDR1 LGHDT, CDR2 YNNKEL (reference sequence). The CDR3 contains 14 residues. The CDR3 loop is CASSQGKGTGEQFF.

The chain combines TRBV5-1 with TRBJ2-1; no DNA is available, so the TRBD2 call from TCRdb remains unchecked. The CDR3 has 14 amino acids. CDR1 is SGHRS, CDR2 YFSETQ, per germline. CDR3 in amino acids: CASSHSGAYNEQFF.

The chain links TRBV27 to TRBJ2-1; no DNA is available, so the TRBD2 call from TCRdb remains unchecked. The CDR3 contains 15 residues. Germline V gene sequence: CDR1 MNHEY, CDR2 SMNVEV (reference sequence). CDR3 protein: CASRYRGGLGNEQFF.

CDR3 amino acids: CASRSGTVNTGELFF. The rearrangement uses TRBV5-1 and TRBJ2-2; TCRdb designates TRBD1, a call that cannot be tested without DNA. CDR1 and CDR2 from the germline V gene are SGHRS and YFSETQ. This CDR3 has 15 residues.

The CDR3 is CAISESQGMDQPQHF. This chain uses TRBV10-3 with TRBJ1-5; lacking DNA, the TRBD1 call made by TCRdb goes unchecked. The germline V gene encodes CDR1 ENHRY and CDR2 SYGVKD. The CDR3 loop spans 15 amino acids.

V and J are TRBV4-2 and TRBJ1-4. The CDR3 runs 16 residues. Germline V lookup: CDR1 LGHNA, CDR2 YNFKEQ. CDR3 residues: CASSHAQGRVEEKLFF.

The genes are TRBV12-3 or TRBV12-4 and TRBJ1-4; TCRdb picks TRBD1, but there is no DNA to check that call. CDR3 length: 15 residues. The CDR3 is CASSHSGVPNEKLFF.

This chain joins TRBV29-1 and TRBJ1-5; TCRdb's assignment of TRBD1 cannot be checked, as there is no DNA. CDR3 length: 13 amino acids. Germline-derived CDR1 and CDR2 are SQVTM and ANQGSEA. CDR3 in amino acids: CSVRDGPVKAQHF.

The chain employs TRBV20-1 and TRBJ2-5; TCRdb gives TRBD2 as the D gene, but with no DNA this cannot be confirmed. The germline V gene encodes CDR1 DFQATT and CDR2 SNEGSKA (reference sequence). CDR3 length: 15 residues. This CDR3 is CSARDPRGGVETQYF.

The genes are TRBV5-1 and TRBJ2-7; TCRdb returns TRBD1, unconfirmable since there is no DNA. The CDR3 has 14 amino acids. Germline loops: CDR1 SGHRS, CDR2 YFSETQ. The CDR3 region is CASSTDRDWCEQYF. Filled out from reference TRBV5-1 and TRBJ2-7, the complete variable domain reads KAGVTQTPRYLIKTRGQQVTLSCSPISGHRSVSWYQQTPGQGLQFLFEYFSETQRNKGNFPGRFSGRQFSNSRSEMNVSTLELGDSALYLCASSTDRDWCEQYFGPGTRLTVT.

The chain uses TRBV18 and TRBJ1-1; lacking DNA, the TRBD1 call made by TCRdb goes unchecked. This CDR3 is built from 15 residues. Germline V gene data show CDR1 as KGHSH and CDR2 as LQKENI. CDR3 protein: CASSPGQLPNTEAFF.

The J gene is TRBJ2-7, the V gene TRBV20-1; TCRdb names TRBD1, which stays unverified in the absence of DNA. Germline-derived CDR1 and CDR2 are DFQATT and SNEGSKA (reference sequence). The CDR3 length is 13 residues. The chain's CDR3 is CSARSPFGGEQYF.

This chain links TRBV10-3 with TRBJ2-1; the TRBD1 assignment by TCRdb is unverifiable without DNA. CDR1 and CDR2 from the germline V gene are ENHRY and SYGVKD. CDR3 size: 16 residues. Here the CDR3 reads CAISEGPGQGSNEQFF.

The rearrangement links TRBV7-8 to TRBJ2-7; as DNA is missing, the TRBD2 call by TCRdb cannot be tested. The CDR3 runs to 16 residues. CDR1 and CDR2 from the germline V gene are SGHVS and FQNEAQ. CDR3 in amino acids: CASSSSRLAGSYEQYF. The complete variable domain, with remaining parts taken from reference TRBV7-8 and TRBJ2-7, reads GAGVSQSPRYKVAKRGQDVALRCDPISGHVSLFWYQQALGQGPEFLTYFQNEAQLDKSGLPSDRFFAERPEGSVSTLKIQRTQQEDSAVYLCASSSSRLAGSYEQYFGPGTRLTVT.